A selection of T cell receptor beta chains follows, all from one sample in a study of blood T cell repertoires in COVID-19. Produced via immunoSEQ multiplex PCR; TCRdb's table is partial and in-frame only. The top ten clones hold under 5.5% of a sample with approximately 90,000 clones, roughly 89% of them seen once. What was sequenced was peripheral blood. These receptors were taken from a man in his sixties with COVID-19, enrolled during active disease. Each CDR3 is given with its conserved first and last residue. Each record gives: V gene, J gene, clone size, CDR3 protein. For some rows the clone size is stated as once, few or many, or as a class when expanded; others skip it.

V: TRBV4-1; J: TRBJ1-1; size: NA; CDR3: CASSQEVTASNTEAFF
V: TRBV28; J: TRBJ1-4; size: NA; CDR3: CASSLSQIATNEKLFF
V: TRBV5-1; J: TRBJ1-1; size: few; CDR3: CASSLQGVSANTEAFF
V: TRBV6-1; J: TRBJ1-6; size: NA; CDR3: CASSDRGLASPLHF
V: TRBV7-2; J: TRBJ1-1; size: NA; CDR3: CASSYGQGSTEAFF
V: TRBV7-2; J: TRBJ1-2; size: NA; CDR3: CASSLDQGSGYTF
V: TRBV27; J: TRBJ2-2; size: NA; CDR3: CASSFVLAGESTGELFF
V: TRBV6-6; J: TRBJ1-3; size: few; CDR3: CASSYQGDTIYF
V: TRBV5-4; J: TRBJ2-2; size: NA; CDR3: CASSLGLANTGELFF
V: TRBV30; J: TRBJ1-1; size: NA; CDR3: CACFGAFF
V: TRBV28; J: TRBJ1-2; size: NA; CDR3: CASSYPASGKGYTF
V: TRBV11-2; J: TRBJ2-1; size: NA; CDR3: CASSSQGSYNEQFF
V: TRBV6-5; J: TRBJ2-1; size: NA; CDR3: CASSFPIAGGYEQFF
V: TRBV11-1; J: TRBJ2-1; size: NA; CDR3: CASSLAVGLAANEQFF
V: TRBV21-1; J: TRBJ2-7; size: once; CDR3: CASSYQGDSYEQYF
V: TRBV27; J: TRBJ1-6; size: NA; CDR3: CASSSPTSNSPLHF
V: TRBV7-8; J: TRBJ2-7; size: NA; CDR3: CASSHGQGPYEQYF
V: TRBV5-1; J: TRBJ2-3; size: NA; CDR3: CASSLVSSLDTQYF
V: TRBV19; J: TRBJ1-2; size: NA; CDR3: CASREDRFNYGYTF
V: TRBV5-6; J: TRBJ2-1; size: NA; CDR3: CASSLVGGTSDEQFF
V: TRBV15; J: TRBJ2-3; size: NA; CDR3: CATSRERAPRDTQYF
V: TRBV30; J: TRBJ1-6; size: NA; CDR3: CAWSVPGTGYNSPLHF
V: TRBV9; J: TRBJ2-1; size: NA; CDR3: CASSVDGRSYNEQFF
V: TRBV4-3; J: TRBJ2-7; size: NA; CDR3: CASSLRTSGRATYEQYF
V: TRBV11-2; J: TRBJ2-1; size: few; CDR3: CASSFFRGGSGYKVNEQFF
V: TRBV11-3; J: TRBJ2-5; size: NA; CDR3: CASSKGQPPTQYF